Below, 21 T cell receptor beta chains from the same sample are listed, as sequenced in a study of cytomegalovirus exposure and HLA in healthy donors. PCR used 60 Vbeta primers and 13 Jbeta primers. This table comes from immunoSEQ multiplex PCR, and its TCRdb copy is limited to in-frame clones, with some not included. This table holds tens of thousands of clones. Sequencing input: PBMCs. Receptors originate from a woman between 35 and 50 years old in good health and CMV-seronegative.

The rearrangement links TRBV19 to TRBJ2-7, with 12 bases that match TRBD2. The CDR3 length is 18 residues. V was clipped by 2 bases and J by 4 bases; unmatched bases: 12. Germline CDR1 and CDR2: LNHDA and SQIVND (reference sequence). The CDR3 loop is CASSIRGLAGTLTYEQYF. CDR3 nucleotides: TGTGCCAGTAGTATACGGGGACTAGCGGGCACACTCACTTACGAGCAGTACTTC. The full variable domain, with the rest looked up from reference TRBV19 and TRBJ2-7, is DGGITQSPKYLFRKEGQNVTLSCEQNLNHDAMYWYRQDPGQGLRLIYYSQIVNDFQKGDIAEGYSVSREKKESFPLTVTSAQKNPTAFYLCASSIRGLAGTLTYEQYFGPGTRLTVT.

V gene TRBV5-4 combines with J gene TRBJ1-2; 8 bases are shared with TRBD1. This CDR3 contains 15 residues. With V trimmed by 4 bases and J by 1 base, 6 bases remained unmatched. Germline V CDR1 and CDR2: SGHNT, YYREEE (reference sequence). The CDR3 region is CASSLYRGSNYGYTF. The CDR3, as DNA: TGTGCCAGCAGCCTTTACAGGGGGAGTAACTATGGCTACACCTTC.

This rearrangement joins TRBV19 to TRBJ2-7; 8 bases are shared with TRBD1. J lost 4 bases, V lost 3 bases, and 8 bases had no gene match. The CDR3 totals 15 residues. Germline values: CDR1 LNHDA, CDR2 SQIVND (reference sequence). CDR3 bases: TGTGCCAGTAGTATCGGGACAGGTGGGGGTTACGAGCAGTACTTC. Translating it yields CASSIGTGGGYEQYF.

The chain is built from TRBV6-6 and TRBJ1-4; D perhaps matches TRBD1 (6 bases). The germline gives CDR1 MNHNY, CDR2 SVGAGI (reference sequence). V lost 3 bases and J lost 2, with 10 bases in between. The CDR3 is 15 residues long. CDR3 sequence (DNA): TGTGCCAGCAGTTATGGGGGGGCGACTAATGAAAAACTGTTTTTT. Protein: CASSYGGATNEKLFF.

The rearrangement joins TRBV5-1 to TRBJ2-4; TRBD2 might be the D (5 bases). CDR3 length: 14 residues. Germline V lookup: CDR1 SGHRS, CDR2 YFSETQ. Trimming took 5 bases from V and 8 from J, leaving 17 bases between them. The CDR3 reads CASRLGLAMDIQYF. CDR3 bases: TGCGCCAGCAGGCTTGGGTTAGCGATGGACATTCAGTACTTC. Full variable domain (outside the CDR3, taken from reference TRBV5-1 and TRBJ2-4): KAGVTQTPRYLIKTRGQQVTLSCSPISGHRSVSWYQQTPGQGLQFLFEYFSETQRNKGNFPGRFSGRQFSNSRSEMNVSTLELGDSALYLCASRLGLAMDIQYFGAGTRLSVL.

The chain employs TRBV7-9 and TRBJ2-5, with D tentatively TRBD1 (6 bases). The germline V gene has CDR1 SEHNR and CDR2 FQNEAQ (reference sequence). Trimming shortened V by 3 bases and J by 2 bases, and 10 bases separated the two germline ends. The CDR3 spans 14 residues. CDR3 protein: CASSFTGTQETQYF. As DNA, the CDR3 is TGTGCCAGCAGCTTTACGGGGACACAAGAGACCCAGTACTTC.

This chain uses TRBV5-1 with TRBJ2-1; a weak D match, TRBD2 (6 bases). The germline V gene has CDR1 SGHRS and CDR2 YFSETQ. The V end lost 0 bases, the J end lost 3 bases, and 7 bases lay between the germline ends. The CDR3 contains 14 residues. The chain's CDR3 is CASSLAAGYNEQFF. The DNA for the CDR3 is TGCGCCAGCAGCTTGGCAGCGGGCTACAATGAGCAGTTCTTC.

The CDR3 loop is CASSLGGQMNTEAFF. The CDR3 DNA sequence: TGCGCCAGCAGCTTGGGAGGACAGATGAACACTGAAGCTTTCTTT. The chain recombines TRBV5-1 with TRBJ1-1; the D gene is possibly TRBD1 (6 bases). This CDR3 has 15 residues. V was clipped by 0 bases and J by 0 bases, with 9 bases between them. Germline V CDR1 and CDR2: SGHRS, YFSETQ.

The rearrangement joins TRBV5-1 to TRBJ1-1; 8 bases agree with TRBD1. Germline V lookup: CDR1 SGHRS, CDR2 YFSETQ. Unmatched junction bases numbered 10, after V lost 5 bases and J lost 7 bases. This CDR3 has 14 residues. CDR3 sequence: CASSGGQGAGEAFF. CDR3 nucleotides: TGCGCCAGCAGTGGGGGGCAGGGGGCAGGTGAAGCTTTCTTT.

The V and J genes are TRBV6-6 and TRBJ2-3, with D perhaps matching TRBD1 (5 bases). The V end was cut by 2 bases, the J end by 5 bases, with 14 bases between. CDR3 length: 15 amino acids. Germline CDR1 MNHNY, CDR2 SVGAGI (reference sequence). The CDR3 region is CASSYAAGSKDTQYF. The CDR3 DNA follows: TGTGCCAGCAGTTACGCGGCAGGGTCTAAAGATACGCAGTATTTT.

V is TRBV30 and J is TRBJ1-1; 10 bases agree with TRBD1. This CDR3 has 16 amino acids. The V gene's germline CDR1 is GTSNPN and CDR2 SVGIG (reference sequence). After removal of 8 bases from V and 1 base from J, the junction contained 13 bases not matched to a gene. The CDR3 nucleotides are TGTGCCCGGCGGGATGGGGACAGGGGACCGAACACTGAAGCTTTCTTT. Protein product: CARRDGDRGPNTEAFF.

This rearrangement joins TRBV7-6 to TRBJ1-1; a possible D gene is TRBD1 (5 bases). The CDR3 is 15 residues long. The germline V and J ends were trimmed by 8 bases and 4 bases, with 20 bases remaining between them. The germline gives CDR1 SGHVS, CDR2 FNYEAQ. The CDR3 DNA follows: TGTGCCAGCGTCAACGGCCCGGGGGGGAGCACTGAAGCTTTCTTT. It translates to CASVNGPGGSTEAFF. The whole variable domain, remainder taken from reference TRBV7-6 and TRBJ1-1, is GAGVSQSPRYKVTKRGQDVALRCDPISGHVSLYWYRQALGQGPEFLTYFNYEAQQDKSGLPNDRFSAERPEGSISTLTIQRTEQRDSAMYRCASVNGPGGSTEAFFGQGTRLTVV.

The rearrangement links TRBV6-1 to TRBJ1-1; 8 bases align to TRBD1. Germline values: CDR1 MNHNS, CDR2 SASEGT. Germline trimming cut 4 bases from V and 5 bases from J; bases unmatched to any gene: 9. This CDR3 has 15 amino acids. Here the CDR3 reads CASSGEQGADTEAFF. For the CDR3, the DNA is TGTGCCAGCAGTGGTGAGCAGGGGGCAGATACTGAAGCTTTCTTT.

The chain employs TRBV7-3 and TRBJ2-1, with D possibly matching TRBD2 (6 bases). The CDR3 covers 15 residues. V lost 3 bases, J lost 8 bases, and 17 bases lay in between. CDR1 SGHTA and CDR2 FQGTGA come from the germline V gene. CDR3 DNA sequence: TGTGCCAGCAGCTTGTCCGGGACTCGTTCACATGAGCAGTTCTTC. Translating gives CASSLSGTRSHEQFF.

J is TRBJ1-5 and V is TRBV11-3; D call uncertain. The CDR3 consists of 16 residues. The germline gives CDR1 SGHNT, CDR2 YENEEA. Trimming took 1 base from V and 6 from J, leaving 16 bases between them. The DNA of the CDR3 is TGTGCCAGCAGCTTAGTCTCCAGTGGAACGGGTCAGCCCCAGCATTTT. Translation gives CASSLVSSGTGQPQHF. The full variable domain, in which reference TRBV11-3 and TRBJ1-5 provide the parts outside the CDR3, is EAGVVQSPRYKIIEKKQPVAFWCNPISGHNTLYWYLQNLGQGPELLIRYENEEAVDDSQLPKDRFSAERLKGVDSTLKIQPAELGDSAVYLCASSLVSSGTGQPQHFGDGTRLSIL.

The genes are TRBV28 and TRBJ2-3; 7 positions agree with TRBD1. The CDR3 extends over 16 amino acids. The V gene end was trimmed by 3 bases and the J gene end by 3 bases; junction bases not matched to a gene: 9. Germline V gene data show CDR1 as MDHEN and CDR2 as SYDVKM. CDR3 protein: CASSFLTGKGTDTQYF. CDR3 nucleotide sequence: TGTGCCAGCAGTTTCCTGACAGGGAAGGGGACAGATACGCAGTATTTT.

V and J are TRBV27 and TRBJ1-6; TRBD1 matches at 7 bases. This CDR3 spans 16 amino acids. V gave up 6 bases and J gave up 9 bases; unmatched junction bases: 14. Germline V lookup: CDR1 MNHEY, CDR2 SMNVEV (reference sequence). The chain's CDR3 is CASSRSQGGGGSPLHF. The CDR3 nucleotides are TGTGCCAGCAGCCGAAGCCAGGGGGGTGGTGGTTCACCCCTCCACTTT.

V is TRBV18 and J is TRBJ2-7; TRBD1 agrees at 7 bases. J gave up 6 bases and V 3 bases, and 11 bases lay outside the gene matches. The germline V gene has CDR1 KGHSH and CDR2 LQKENI. The CDR3 has 15 residues. CDR3 bases: TGTGCCAGCTCACCCTCCCGGGACAGCATCAGCGAGCAGTACTTC. Translation: CASSPSRDSISEQYF.

This chain joins TRBV18 and TRBJ1-1, with 10 bases matching TRBD1. Germline V gives CDR1 KGHSH, CDR2 LQKENI. The J segment lost 0 bases and the V segment lost 3 bases, leaving 1 base of the junction unmatched. This CDR3 spans 15 amino acids. The CDR3 here is CASSPGQGLNTEAFF. The DNA of the CDR3 is TGTGCCAGCTCACCGGGACAGGGGTTGAACACTGAAGCTTTCTTT.

This chain joins TRBV27 and TRBJ2-7; 10 bases match TRBD2. The CDR3 spans 16 residues. Germline values: CDR1 MNHEY, CDR2 SMNVEV (reference sequence). Losses at the gene ends were 4 bases for V and 1 base for J; bases not matched to a gene: 7. The CDR3 coding sequence is TGTGCCAGCAGTTCGTCCCTTAGCGGGGGGTCCTACGAGCAGTACTTC. It yields the protein CASSSSLSGGSYEQYF.

The rearrangement uses TRBV6-1 and TRBJ2-3; 9 bases align to TRBD2. The CDR3 spans 16 residues. Germline V gene sequence: CDR1 MNHNS, CDR2 SASEGT. V lost 2 bases to trimming and J lost 1 base; unmatched junction nucleotides: 4. Here the CDR3 DNA reads TGTGCCAGCAGTGAATACCCTAGCGGGGGCACAGATACGCAGTATTTT. Translating it yields CASSEYPSGGTDTQYF.